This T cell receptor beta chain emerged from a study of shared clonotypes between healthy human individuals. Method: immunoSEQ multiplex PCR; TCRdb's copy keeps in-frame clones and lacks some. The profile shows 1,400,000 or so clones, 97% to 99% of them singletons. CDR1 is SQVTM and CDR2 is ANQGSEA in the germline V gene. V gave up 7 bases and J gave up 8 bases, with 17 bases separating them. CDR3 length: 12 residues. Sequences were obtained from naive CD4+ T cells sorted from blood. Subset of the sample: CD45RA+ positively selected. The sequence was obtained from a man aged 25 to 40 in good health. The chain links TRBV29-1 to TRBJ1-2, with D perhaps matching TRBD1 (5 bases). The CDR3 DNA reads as TGCAGCGGGTACGGGACTCGTCCGGGCTACACCTTC. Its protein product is CSGYGTRPGYTF.